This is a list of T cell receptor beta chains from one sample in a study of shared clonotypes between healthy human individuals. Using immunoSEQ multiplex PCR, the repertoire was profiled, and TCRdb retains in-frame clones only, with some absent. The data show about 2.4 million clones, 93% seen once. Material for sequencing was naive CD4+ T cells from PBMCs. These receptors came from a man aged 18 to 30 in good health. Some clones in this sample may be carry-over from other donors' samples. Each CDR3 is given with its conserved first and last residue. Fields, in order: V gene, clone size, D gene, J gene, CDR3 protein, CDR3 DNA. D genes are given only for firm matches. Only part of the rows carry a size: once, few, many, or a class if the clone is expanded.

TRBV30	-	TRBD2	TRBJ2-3	CAWGLQASGTADTQYF	TGTGCCTGGGGTCTCCAGGCTAGCGGGACGGCAGATACGCAGTATTTT
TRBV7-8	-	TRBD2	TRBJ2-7	CASSLGGRGSYEQYF	TGTGCCAGCAGCTTAGGCGGGAGAGGGTCCTACGAGCAGTACTTC
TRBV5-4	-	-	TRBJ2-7	CASSFTDEQYF	TGTGCCAGCAGCTTTACGGACGAGCAGTACTTC
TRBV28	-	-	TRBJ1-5	CASSLPGVGNQPQHF	TGTGCCAGCAGTTTACCAGGGGTGGGCAATCAGCCCCAGCATTTT
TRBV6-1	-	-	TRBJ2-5	CASSAPGAQTQYF	TGTGCCAGCAGTGCCCCAGGGGCGCAGACCCAGTACTTC
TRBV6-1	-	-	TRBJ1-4	CASSLDRLNEKLFF	TGTGCCAGCAGCCTCGACAGGCTTAATGAAAAACTGTTTTTT
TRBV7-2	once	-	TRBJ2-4	CASAREVLAKNIQYF	TGTGCCAGCGCACGTGAAGTTCTAGCCAAAAACATTCAGTACTTC
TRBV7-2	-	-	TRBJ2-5	CASSPDPRRETQYF	TGTGCCAGCAGCCCGGACCCTCGGCGGGAGACCCAGTACTTC
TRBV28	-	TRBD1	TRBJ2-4	CASSLVRTGGNIQYF	TGTGCCAGCAGTTTGGTGCGGACAGGGGGAAACATTCAGTACTTC
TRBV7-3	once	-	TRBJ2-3	CASGTSGDTQYF	TGTGCCAGCGGAACGTCGGGGGATACGCAGTATTTT
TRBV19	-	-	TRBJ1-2	CASSPPGAAYGYTF	TGTGCCAGTAGTCCCCCAGGGGCGGCGTATGGCTACACCTTC
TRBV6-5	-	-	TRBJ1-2	CASSYSREYGYTF	TGTGCCAGCAGTTACTCGAGAGAGTATGGCTACACCTTC
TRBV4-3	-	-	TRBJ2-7	CASSQDRRYSYEQYF	TGCGCCAGCAGCCAAGATCGCCGGTACTCCTACGAGCAGTACTTC
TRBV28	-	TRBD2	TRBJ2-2	CASSLSEGGLAGEVGELFF	TGTGCCAGCAGTTTATCCGAAGGGGGACTAGCGGGAGAGGTCGGGGAGCTGTTTTTT
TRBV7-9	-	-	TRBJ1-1	CASSLATGTNTEAFF	TGTGCCAGCAGCTTAGCAACAGGAACGAACACTGAAGCTTTCTTT
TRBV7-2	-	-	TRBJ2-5	CASAAARGETQYF	TGTGCCAGCGCAGCCGCTAGGGGGGAGACCCAGTACTTC